The 9 T cell receptor beta chains reported below all come from one sample, sequenced in a study of T and B cells in COVID-19 patients. BIOMED2 TRB-A/B primer pools were used in multiplex TRB PCR. TCRdb processed the multiplex PCR reads anew with MiXCR; each CDR3 protein has one entry. Among roughly 15,000 distinct CDR3 sequences listed, 29% were seen once. TRB was amplified from about 250-500 ng of blood genomic DNA. The specimen was blood. The receptor set was obtained from a human donor who had recovered from COVID-19.

In its sample, this clonotype was seen many times. The genes are TRBV19 and TRBJ1-1, with D possibly being TRBD1 (6 bases). The CDR3 totals 14 residues. V was cut by 3 bases and J by 3 bases, with 11 bases left in between. Per germline, CDR1 LNHDA and CDR2 SQIVND (reference sequence). The CDR3 bases are TGTGCCAGTAGTATTAAGGGGACATACACTGAAGCTTTCTTT. This codes for CASSIKGTYTEAFF. Full variable domain (missing parts from reference TRBV19 and TRBJ1-1): DGGITQSPKYLFRKEGQNVTLSCEQNLNHDAMYWYRQDPGQGLRLIYYSQIVNDFQKGDIAEGYSVSREKKESFPLTVTSAQKNPTAFYLCASSIKGTYTEAFFGQGTRLTVV.

The chain links TRBV24-1 to TRBJ2-3; weak D call: TRBD2 (7 bases). The CDR3 totals 20 residues. The V end lost 1 base, the J end lost 0 bases, and 22 bases lay between the germline ends. Germline CDR1 KGHDR, CDR2 SFDVKD. The CDR3 DNA reads TGTGCCACCAGTGATTTACGGGGCGGGGGCCGAAGTTCTAGCACAGATACGCAGTATTTT. It specifies CATSDLRGGGRSSSTDTQYF.

This clonotype was seen ten or more times. The chain is built from TRBV5-5 and TRBJ2-7; no reliable D call. The ends were cut back, 0 bases at V and 3 bases at J, with 13 bases in the middle. Germline CDR1 is SGHKS and CDR2 is YYEKEE (reference sequence). The CDR3 extends over 15 amino acids. The CDR3 sequence is CASSLGPRQDYEQYF. CDR3 nucleotides: TGTGCCAGCAGCTTGGGTCCCAGGCAAGACTACGAGCAGTACTTC.

The chain couples TRBV19 to TRBJ1-2, with D possibly matching TRBD1 (5 bases). This CDR3 has 19 amino acids. V lost 5 bases, J lost 3 bases, and 28 bases lay in between. Germline-derived CDR1 and CDR2 are LNHDA and SQIVND (reference sequence). CDR3 protein: CASSQYSQSGTQVDYGYTF. CDR3 coding DNA: TGTGCCAGTAGTCAATACTCGCAATCCGGGACCCAAGTTGACTATGGCTACACCTTC.

This clonotype was seen once. A much larger clonotype is one base distant, so this may be a read error. The rearrangement uses TRBV19 and TRBJ1-2; 7 nucleotides align to TRBD1. The CDR3 spans 15 residues. The J segment lost 3 bases and the V segment lost 6 bases, leaving 10 bases of the junction unmatched. CDR1 is LNHDA, CDR2 SQIVND, per germline (reference sequence). CDR3 DNA: TGTGCCAGTAGCGCCTCGGGACAGTGGGACTATGGCTACACCTTC. It specifies CASSASGQWDYGYTF.

This clonotype turned up a few times. The rearrangement links TRBV7-2 to TRBJ1-4, with 8 bases identical to TRBD1. The CDR3 has 14 amino acids. Trimming took 4 bases from V and 8 from J; bases not matched to a gene: 6. CDR1 is SGHTA, CDR2 FQGNSA, per germline. CDR3 DNA: TGTGCCAGCAGCTCGGACAGGGATGGAGAAAAACTGTTTTTT. Its translation: CASSSDRDGEKLFF.

This clonotype is termed medium-sized. The V gene is TRBV5-5, the J gene TRBJ2-6, with TRBD1 identical over 8 bases. The CDR3 runs to 18 residues. The V gene's germline CDR1 is SGHKS and CDR2 YYEKEE (reference sequence). The V segment lost 1 base and the J segment 0 bases; nucleotides outside the gene matches: 6. The CDR3 reads CASSLRGQATSGANVLTF. In DNA, the CDR3 is TGTGCCAGCAGCTTGCGGGGACAGGCGACCTCTGGGGCCAACGTCCTGACTTTC. Full variable domain (remainder filled in from reference TRBV5-5 and TRBJ2-6): DAGVTQSPTHLIKTRGQQVTLRCSPISGHKSVSWYQQVLGQGPQFIFQYYEKEERGRGNFPDRFSARQFPNYSSELNVNALLLGDSALYLCASSLRGQATSGANVLTFGAGSRLTVL.

This chain joins TRBV30 and TRBJ1-3, with 12 bases aligning to TRBD1. Per the germline V gene, CDR1 is GTSNPN and CDR2 is SVGIG (reference sequence). The CDR3 extends over 16 amino acids. V shed 8 bases, J shed 0 bases, and the junction held 8 bases outside the gene matches. The CDR3 loop is CAGIGTGGPSGNTIYF. The CDR3, as DNA: TGTGCCGGTATAGGGACAGGGGGCCCCTCTGGAAACACCATATATTTT.

This rearrangement joins TRBV7-2 to TRBJ2-5, with 12 bases lining up with TRBD2. J gave up 5 bases and V 4 bases, and 8 bases lay outside the gene matches. The CDR3 extends over 16 amino acids. CDR1 and CDR2 from the germline V gene are SGHTA and FQGNSA. The CDR3 bases are TGTGCCAGCAGCTCCGCTAGCGGGAGGGCCGGGGAGACCCAGTACTTC. Protein: CASSSASGRAGETQYF. Filled out from reference TRBV7-2 and TRBJ2-5, the complete variable domain reads GAGVSQSPSNKVTEKGKDVELRCDPISGHTALYWYRQSLGQGLEFLIYFQGNSAPDKSGLPSDRFSAERTGGSVSTLTIQRTQQEDSAVYLCASSSASGRAGETQYFGPGTRLLVL.